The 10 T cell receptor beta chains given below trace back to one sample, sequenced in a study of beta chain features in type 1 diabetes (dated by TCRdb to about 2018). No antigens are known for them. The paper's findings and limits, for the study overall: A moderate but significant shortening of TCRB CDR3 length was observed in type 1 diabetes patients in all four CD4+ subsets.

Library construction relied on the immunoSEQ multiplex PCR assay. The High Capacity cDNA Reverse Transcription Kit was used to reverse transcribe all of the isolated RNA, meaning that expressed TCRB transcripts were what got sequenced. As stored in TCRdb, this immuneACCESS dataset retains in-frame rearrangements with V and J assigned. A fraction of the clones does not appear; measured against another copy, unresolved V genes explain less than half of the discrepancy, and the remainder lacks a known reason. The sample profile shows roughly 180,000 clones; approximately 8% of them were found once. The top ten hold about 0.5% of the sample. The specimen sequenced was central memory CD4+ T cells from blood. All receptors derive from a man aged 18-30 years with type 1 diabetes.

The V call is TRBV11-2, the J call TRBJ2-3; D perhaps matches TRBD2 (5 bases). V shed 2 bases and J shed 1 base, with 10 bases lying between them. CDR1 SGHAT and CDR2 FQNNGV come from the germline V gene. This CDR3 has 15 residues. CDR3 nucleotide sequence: TGTGCCAGCAGCTTAATGAGGGATGGCACAGATACGCAGTATTTT. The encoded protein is CASSLMRDGTDTQYF. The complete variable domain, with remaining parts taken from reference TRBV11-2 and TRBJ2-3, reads EAGVAQSPRYKIIEKRQSVAFWCNPISGHATLYWYQQILGQGPKLLIQFQNNGVVDDSQLPKDRFSAERLKGVDSTLKIQPAKLEDSAVYLCASSLMRDGTDTQYFGPGTRLTVL.

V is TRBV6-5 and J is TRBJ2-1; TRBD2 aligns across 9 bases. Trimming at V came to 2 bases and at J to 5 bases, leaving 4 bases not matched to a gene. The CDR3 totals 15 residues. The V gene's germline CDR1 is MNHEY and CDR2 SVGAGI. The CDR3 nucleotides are TGTGCCAGCAGTTACAATCGCGGGAGGGACAATGAGCAGTTCTTC. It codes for CASSYNRGRDNEQFF.

For the CDR3, the DNA is TGTGCCAGCAGCGACCTAGCGGGAGACGGAGATACGCAGTATTTT. Amino acids: CASSDLAGDGDTQYF. This sequence joins TRBV9 and TRBJ2-3, with TRBD2 matching 10 bases. Germline values: CDR1 SGDLS, CDR2 YYNGEE. Trimming cost V 3 bases and J 5 bases; bases outside gene matches: 6. The CDR3 has 15 residues.

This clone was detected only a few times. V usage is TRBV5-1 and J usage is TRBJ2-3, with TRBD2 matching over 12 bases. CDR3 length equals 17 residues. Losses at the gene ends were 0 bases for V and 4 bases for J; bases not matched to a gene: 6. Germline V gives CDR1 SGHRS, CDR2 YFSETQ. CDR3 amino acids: CASSLGLAGEEADTQYF. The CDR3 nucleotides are TGCGCCAGCAGCTTGGGACTAGCGGGAGAAGAAGCAGATACGCAGTATTTT. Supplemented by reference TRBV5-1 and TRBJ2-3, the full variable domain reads KAGVTQTPRYLIKTRGQQVTLSCSPISGHRSVSWYQQTPGQGLQFLFEYFSETQRNKGNFPGRFSGRQFSNSRSEMNVSTLELGDSALYLCASSLGLAGEEADTQYFGPGTRLTVL.

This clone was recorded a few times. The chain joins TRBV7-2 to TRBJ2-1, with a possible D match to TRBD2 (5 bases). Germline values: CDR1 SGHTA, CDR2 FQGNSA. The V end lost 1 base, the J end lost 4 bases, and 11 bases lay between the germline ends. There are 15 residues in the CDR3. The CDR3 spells CASSLGLPGYNEQFF. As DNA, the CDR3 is TGTGCCAGCAGCTTAGGGCTTCCGGGGTACAATGAGCAGTTCTTC.

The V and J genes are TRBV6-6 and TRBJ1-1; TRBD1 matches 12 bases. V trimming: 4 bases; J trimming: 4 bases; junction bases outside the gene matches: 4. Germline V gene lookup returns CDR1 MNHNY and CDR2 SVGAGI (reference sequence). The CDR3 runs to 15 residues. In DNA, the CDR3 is TGTGCCAGCAGTTCCGAGGGACAGGGGGCCACTGAAGCTTTCTTT. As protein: CASSSEGQGATEAFF.

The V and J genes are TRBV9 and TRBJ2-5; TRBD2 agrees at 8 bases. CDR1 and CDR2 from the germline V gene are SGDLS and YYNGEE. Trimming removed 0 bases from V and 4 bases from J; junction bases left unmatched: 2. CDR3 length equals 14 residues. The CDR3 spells CASSVAGGLETQYF. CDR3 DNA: TGTGCCAGCAGCGTAGCGGGGGGGCTAGAGACCCAGTACTTC. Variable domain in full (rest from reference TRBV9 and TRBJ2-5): DSGVTQTPKHLITATGQRVTLRCSPRSGDLSVYWYQQSLDQGLQFLIQYYNGEERAKGNILERFSAQQFPDLHSELNLSSLELGDSALYFCASSVAGGLETQYFGPGTRLLVL.

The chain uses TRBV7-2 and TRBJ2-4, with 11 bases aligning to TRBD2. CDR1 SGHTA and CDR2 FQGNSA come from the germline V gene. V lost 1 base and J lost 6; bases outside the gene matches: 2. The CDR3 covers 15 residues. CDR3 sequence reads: CASSLGLAGRNIQYF. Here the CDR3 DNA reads TGTGCCAGCAGCTTAGGACTAGCGGGACGAAACATTCAGTACTTC.

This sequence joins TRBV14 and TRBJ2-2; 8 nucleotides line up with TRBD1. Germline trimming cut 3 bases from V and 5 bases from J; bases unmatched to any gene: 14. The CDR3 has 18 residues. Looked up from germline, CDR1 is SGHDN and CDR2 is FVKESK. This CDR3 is CASSHEILRQGRTGELFF. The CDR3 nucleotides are TGTGCCAGCAGCCACGAAATTCTCAGACAGGGGCGGACCGGGGAGCTGTTTTTT.

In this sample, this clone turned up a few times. The CDR3 sequence: CASSFDSLEFF. The CDR3 bases are TGTGCCAGCAGCTTCGACAGTTTGGAGTTCTTC. This chain connects TRBV11-2 to TRBJ2-1, with a tentative D call TRBD1 (5 bases). Trimming removed 3 bases from V and 14 bases from J, with 11 bases in between. This CDR3 region has 11 residues. Germline V gives CDR1 SGHAT, CDR2 FQNNGV. The full variable domain, in which reference TRBV11-2 and TRBJ2-1 provide the parts outside the CDR3, is EAGVAQSPRYKIIEKRQSVAFWCNPISGHATLYWYQQILGQGPKLLIQFQNNGVVDDSQLPKDRFSAERLKGVDSTLKIQPAKLEDSAVYLCASSFDSLEFFGPGTRLTVL.